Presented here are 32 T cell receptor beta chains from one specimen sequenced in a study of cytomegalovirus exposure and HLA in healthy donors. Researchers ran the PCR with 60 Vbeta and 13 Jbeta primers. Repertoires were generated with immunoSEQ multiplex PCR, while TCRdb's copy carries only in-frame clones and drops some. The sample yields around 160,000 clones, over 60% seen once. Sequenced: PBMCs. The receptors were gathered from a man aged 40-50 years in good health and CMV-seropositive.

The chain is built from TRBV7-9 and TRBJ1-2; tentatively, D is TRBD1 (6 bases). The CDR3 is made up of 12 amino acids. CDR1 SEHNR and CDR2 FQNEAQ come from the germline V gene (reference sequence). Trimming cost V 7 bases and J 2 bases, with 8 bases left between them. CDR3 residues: CASTQGNYGYTF. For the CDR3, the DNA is TGTGCCAGCACGCAGGGGAACTATGGCTACACCTTC.

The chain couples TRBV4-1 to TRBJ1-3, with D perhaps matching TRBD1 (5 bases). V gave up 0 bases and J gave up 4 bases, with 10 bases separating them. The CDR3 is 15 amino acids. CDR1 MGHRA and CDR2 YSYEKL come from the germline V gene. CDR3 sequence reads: CASSQESGGGNTIYF. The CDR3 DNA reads TGCGCCAGCAGCCAAGAATCCGGGGGAGGAAACACCATATATTTT.

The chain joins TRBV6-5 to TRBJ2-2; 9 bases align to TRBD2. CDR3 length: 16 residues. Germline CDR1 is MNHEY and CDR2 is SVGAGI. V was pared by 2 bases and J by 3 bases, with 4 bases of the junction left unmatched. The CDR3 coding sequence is TGTGCCAGCAGTTACGGGGCGGGAGGGTACACCGGGGAGCTGTTTTTT. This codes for CASSYGAGGYTGELFF.

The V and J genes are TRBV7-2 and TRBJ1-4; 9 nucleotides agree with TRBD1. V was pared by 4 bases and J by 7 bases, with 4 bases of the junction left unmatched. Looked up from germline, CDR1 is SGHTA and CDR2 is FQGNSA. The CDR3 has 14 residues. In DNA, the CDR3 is TGTGCCAGCAGCTACGGGACAGGGAGTGAAAAACTGTTTTTT. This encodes CASSYGTGSEKLFF.

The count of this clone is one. The CDR3 DNA follows: TGTGCCAGCAGCCCGACTCGAGGCTATGGCTACACCTTC. Protein sequence: CASSPTRGYGYTF. V usage is TRBV6-5 and J usage is TRBJ1-2; no reliable D call. This CDR3 comprises 13 residues. Trimming shortened V by 6 bases and J by 4 bases, and 12 bases separated the two germline ends. The germline V gene has CDR1 MNHEY and CDR2 SVGAGI.

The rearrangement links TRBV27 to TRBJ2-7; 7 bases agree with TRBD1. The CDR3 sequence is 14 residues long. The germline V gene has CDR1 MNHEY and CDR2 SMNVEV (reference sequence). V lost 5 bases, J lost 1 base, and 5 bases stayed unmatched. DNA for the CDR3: TGTGCCAGCAGTATGACGACAGGGTCCTACGAGCAGTACTTC. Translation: CASSMTTGSYEQYF.

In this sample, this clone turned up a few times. The CDR3 here is CAWSVLGTGRLGQYF. CDR3 nucleotide sequence: TGTGCCTGGAGTGTACTAGGGACAGGCCGACTAGGGCAGTACTTC. The chain carries TRBV30 and TRBJ2-7, with 8 bases fitting TRBD1. From germline, CDR1 is GTSNPN and CDR2 SVGIG (reference sequence). V lost 0 bases to trimming and J lost 9 bases; unmatched junction nucleotides: 13. This CDR3 contains 15 residues. Based on the CDR3 plus reference TRBV30 and TRBJ2-7, the full variable domain is SQTIHQWPATLVQPVGSPLSLECTVEGTSNPNLYWYRQAAGRGLQLLFYSVGIGQISSEVPQNLSASRPQDRQFILSSKKLLLSDSGFYLCAWSVLGTGRLGQYFGPGTRLTVT.

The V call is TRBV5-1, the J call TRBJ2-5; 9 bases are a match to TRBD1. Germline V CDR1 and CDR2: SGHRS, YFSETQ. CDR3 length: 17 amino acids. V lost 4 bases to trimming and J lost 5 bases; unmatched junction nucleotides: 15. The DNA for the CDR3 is TGCGCCAGCAGCCCCTGGGGGGACAGGGTGATGGACGAGACCCAGTACTTC. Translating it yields CASSPWGDRVMDETQYF.

The CDR3 nucleotides are TGTGCCACCAGCAGGGCAAGCTCTGGAAACACCATATATTTT. This translates into CATSRASSGNTIYF. The V and J genes are TRBV15 and TRBJ1-3, with unresolved D. V was clipped by 3 bases and J by 0 bases, with 6 bases between them. This CDR3 is 14 amino acids long. The germline gives CDR1 LNHNV, CDR2 YYDKDF (reference sequence).

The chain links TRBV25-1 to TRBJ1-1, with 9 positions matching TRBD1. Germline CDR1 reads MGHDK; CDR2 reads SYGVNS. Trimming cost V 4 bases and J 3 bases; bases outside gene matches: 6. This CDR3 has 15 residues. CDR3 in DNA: TGTGCCAGCAGTGTCGAGGACAGGGGATACACTGAAGCTTTCTTT. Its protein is CASSVEDRGYTEAFF.

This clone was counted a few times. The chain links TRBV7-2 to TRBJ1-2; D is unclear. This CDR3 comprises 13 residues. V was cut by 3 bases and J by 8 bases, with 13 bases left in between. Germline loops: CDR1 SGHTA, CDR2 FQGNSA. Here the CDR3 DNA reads TGTGCCAGCAGCTTCGGCGAGGCTCTCGGCTACACCTTC. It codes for CASSFGEALGYTF.

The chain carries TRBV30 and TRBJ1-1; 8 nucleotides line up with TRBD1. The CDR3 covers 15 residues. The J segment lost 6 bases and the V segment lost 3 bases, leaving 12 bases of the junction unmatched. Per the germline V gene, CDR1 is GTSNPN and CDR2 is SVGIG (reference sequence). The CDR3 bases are TGTGCCTGGAGGACAGGGGACTTTTTTTCGGCTGAAGCTTTCTTT. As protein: CAWRTGDFFSAEAFF.

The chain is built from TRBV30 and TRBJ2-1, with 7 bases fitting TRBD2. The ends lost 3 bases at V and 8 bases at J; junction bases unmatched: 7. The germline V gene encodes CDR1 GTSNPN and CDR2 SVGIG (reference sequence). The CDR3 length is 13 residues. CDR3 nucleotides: TGTGCCTGGAGCCGGGGGGAGAGGGATGAGCAGTTCTTC. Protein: CAWSRGERDEQFF.

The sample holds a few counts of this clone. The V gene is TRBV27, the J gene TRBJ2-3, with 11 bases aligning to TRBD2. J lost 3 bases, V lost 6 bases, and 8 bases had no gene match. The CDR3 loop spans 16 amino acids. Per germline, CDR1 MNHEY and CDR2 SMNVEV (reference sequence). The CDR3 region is CASSTSGRVRTDTQYF. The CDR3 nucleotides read TGTGCCAGCAGCACTAGCGGGAGAGTTAGGACAGATACGCAGTATTTT.

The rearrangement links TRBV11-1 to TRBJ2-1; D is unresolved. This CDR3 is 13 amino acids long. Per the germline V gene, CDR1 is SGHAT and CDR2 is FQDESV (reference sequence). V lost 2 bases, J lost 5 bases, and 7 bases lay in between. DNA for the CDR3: TGTGCCAGCAGCTTATATCCCCACAATGAGCAGTTCTTC. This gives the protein CASSLYPHNEQFF.

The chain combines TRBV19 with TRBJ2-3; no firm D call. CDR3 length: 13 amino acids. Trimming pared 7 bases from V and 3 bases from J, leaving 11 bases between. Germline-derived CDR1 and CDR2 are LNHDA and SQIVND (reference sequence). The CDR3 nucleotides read TGTGCCAGTAATAATAAATATACAGATACGCAGTATTTT. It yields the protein CASNNKYTDTQYF. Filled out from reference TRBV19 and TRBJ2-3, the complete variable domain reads DGGITQSPKYLFRKEGQNVTLSCEQNLNHDAMYWYRQDPGQGLRLIYYSQIVNDFQKGDIAEGYSVSREKKESFPLTVTSAQKNPTAFYLCASNNKYTDTQYFGPGTRLTVL.

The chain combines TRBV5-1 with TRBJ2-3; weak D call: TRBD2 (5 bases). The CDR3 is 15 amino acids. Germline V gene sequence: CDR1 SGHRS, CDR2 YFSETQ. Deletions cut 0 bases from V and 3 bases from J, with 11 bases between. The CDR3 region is CASSLVTSGTDTQYF. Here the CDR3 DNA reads TGCGCCAGCAGCTTGGTAACTAGTGGAACAGATACGCAGTATTTT.

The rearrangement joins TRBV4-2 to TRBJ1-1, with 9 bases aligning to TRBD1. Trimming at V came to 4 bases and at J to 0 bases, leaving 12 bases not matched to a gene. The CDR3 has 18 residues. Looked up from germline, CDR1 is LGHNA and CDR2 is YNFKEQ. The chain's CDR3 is CASSPTSDRGNMNTEAFF. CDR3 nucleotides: TGTGCCAGCAGCCCTACAAGCGACAGGGGGAATATGAACACTGAAGCTTTCTTT.

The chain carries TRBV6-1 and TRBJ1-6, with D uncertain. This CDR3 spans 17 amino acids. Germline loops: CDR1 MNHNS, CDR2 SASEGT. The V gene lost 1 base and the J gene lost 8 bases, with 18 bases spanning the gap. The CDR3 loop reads CASSEDVLRGLDSPLHF. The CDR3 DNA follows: TGTGCCAGCAGTGAAGACGTTCTAAGAGGGTTGGATTCACCCCTCCACTTT.

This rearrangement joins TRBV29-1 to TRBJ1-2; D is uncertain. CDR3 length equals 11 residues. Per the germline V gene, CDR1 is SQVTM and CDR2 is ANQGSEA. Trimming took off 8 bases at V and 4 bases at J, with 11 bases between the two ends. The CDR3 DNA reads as TGCAGCATTTCGGGGATCTATGGCTACACCTTC. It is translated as CSISGIYGYTF.

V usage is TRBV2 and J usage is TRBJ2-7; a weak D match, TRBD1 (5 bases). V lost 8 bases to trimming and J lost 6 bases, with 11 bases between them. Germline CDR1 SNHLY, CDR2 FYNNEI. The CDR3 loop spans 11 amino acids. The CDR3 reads CASGATVEQYF. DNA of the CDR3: TGTGCCAGCGGGGCCACGGTCGAGCAGTACTTC.

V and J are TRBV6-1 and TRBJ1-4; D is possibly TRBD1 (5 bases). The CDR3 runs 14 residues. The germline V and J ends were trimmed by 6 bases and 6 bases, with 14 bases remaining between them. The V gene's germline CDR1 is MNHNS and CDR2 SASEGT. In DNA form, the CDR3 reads TGTGCCAGCAGGACATGGGGCCCTGATGAAAAACTGTTTTTT. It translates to CASRTWGPDEKLFF.

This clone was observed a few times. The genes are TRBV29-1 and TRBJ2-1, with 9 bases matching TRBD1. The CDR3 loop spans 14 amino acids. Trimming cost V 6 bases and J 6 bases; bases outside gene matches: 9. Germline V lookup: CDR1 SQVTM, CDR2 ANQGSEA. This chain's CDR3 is CSVRDRANPNEQFF. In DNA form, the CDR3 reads TGCAGCGTGCGGGACAGGGCCAACCCCAATGAGCAGTTCTTC.

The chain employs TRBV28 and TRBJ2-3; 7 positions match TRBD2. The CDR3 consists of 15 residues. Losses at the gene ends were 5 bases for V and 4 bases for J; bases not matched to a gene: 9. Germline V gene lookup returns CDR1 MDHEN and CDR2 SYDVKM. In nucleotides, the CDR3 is TGTGCCAGCAGTGTGTTAGCGGGCCTCCCAGATACGCAGTATTTT. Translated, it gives CASSVLAGLPDTQYF. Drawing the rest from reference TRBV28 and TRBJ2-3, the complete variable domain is DVKVTQSSRYLVKRTGEKVFLECVQDMDHENMFWYRQDPGLGLRLIYFSYDVKMKEKGDIPEGYSVSREKKERFSLILESASTNQTSMYLCASSVLAGLPDTQYFGPGTRLTVL.

As DNA, the CDR3 is TGTGCCAGCAGCTTAGCCACGAGCTCCTACAATGAGCAGTTCTTC. Translating it yields CASSLATSSYNEQFF. The chain couples TRBV7-3 to TRBJ2-1, with D hard to call. The CDR3 runs 15 residues. From germline, CDR1 is SGHTA and CDR2 FQGTGA. With 2 bases removed from V and 0 bases from J, the gap between germline ends came to 8 bases.

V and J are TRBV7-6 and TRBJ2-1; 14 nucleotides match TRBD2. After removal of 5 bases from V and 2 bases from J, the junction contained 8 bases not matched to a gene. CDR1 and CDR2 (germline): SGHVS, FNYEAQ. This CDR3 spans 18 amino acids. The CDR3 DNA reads TGTGCCAGCAGCCTCGGGACTAGCGGGAGTATAGCCTACAATGAGCAGTTCTTC. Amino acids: CASSLGTSGSIAYNEQFF. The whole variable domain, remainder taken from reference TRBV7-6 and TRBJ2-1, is GAGVSQSPRYKVTKRGQDVALRCDPISGHVSLYWYRQALGQGPEFLTYFNYEAQQDKSGLPNDRFSAERPEGSISTLTIQRTEQRDSAMYRCASSLGTSGSIAYNEQFFGPGTRLTVL.

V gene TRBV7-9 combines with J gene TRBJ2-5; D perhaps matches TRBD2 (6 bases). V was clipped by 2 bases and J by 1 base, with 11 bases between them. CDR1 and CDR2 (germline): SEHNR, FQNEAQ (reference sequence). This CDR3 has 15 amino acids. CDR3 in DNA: TGTGCCAGCAGCTTATTGGGGGGTATCCAAGAGACCCAGTACTTC. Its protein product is CASSLLGGIQETQYF.

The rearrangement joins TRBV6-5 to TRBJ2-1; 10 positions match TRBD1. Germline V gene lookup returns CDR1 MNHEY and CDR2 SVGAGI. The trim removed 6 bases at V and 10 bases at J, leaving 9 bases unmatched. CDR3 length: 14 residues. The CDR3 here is CASSSDRGRNEQFF. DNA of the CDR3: TGTGCCAGCAGCTCTGACAGGGGGCGGAACGAGCAGTTCTTC.

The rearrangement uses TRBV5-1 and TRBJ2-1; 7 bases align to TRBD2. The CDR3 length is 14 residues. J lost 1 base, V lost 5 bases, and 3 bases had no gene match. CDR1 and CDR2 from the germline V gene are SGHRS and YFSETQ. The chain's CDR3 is CASRRRESYNEQFF. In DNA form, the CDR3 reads TGCGCCAGCAGACGGCGGGAGTCCTACAATGAGCAGTTCTTC.

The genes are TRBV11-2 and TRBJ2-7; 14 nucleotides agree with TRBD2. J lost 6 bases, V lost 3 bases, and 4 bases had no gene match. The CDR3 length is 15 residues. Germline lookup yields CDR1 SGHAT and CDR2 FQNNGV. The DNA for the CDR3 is TGTGCCAGCAGCTTTGGGACTAGCGGGAGTCTCGAGCAGTACTTC. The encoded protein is CASSFGTSGSLEQYF.

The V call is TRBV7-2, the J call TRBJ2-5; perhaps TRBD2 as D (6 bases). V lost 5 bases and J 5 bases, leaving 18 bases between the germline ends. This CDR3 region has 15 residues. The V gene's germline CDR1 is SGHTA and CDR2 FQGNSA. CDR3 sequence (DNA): TGTGCCAGCAGCCGGGGGTCGGGAACATGGGAGACCCAGTACTTC. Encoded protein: CASSRGSGTWETQYF.

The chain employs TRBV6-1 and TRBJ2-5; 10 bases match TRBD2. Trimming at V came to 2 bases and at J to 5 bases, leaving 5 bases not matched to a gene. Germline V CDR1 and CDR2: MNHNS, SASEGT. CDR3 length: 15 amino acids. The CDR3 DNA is TGTGCCAGCAGTGAACTAGCGGGAGAATGGGAGACCCAGTACTTC. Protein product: CASSELAGEWETQYF.